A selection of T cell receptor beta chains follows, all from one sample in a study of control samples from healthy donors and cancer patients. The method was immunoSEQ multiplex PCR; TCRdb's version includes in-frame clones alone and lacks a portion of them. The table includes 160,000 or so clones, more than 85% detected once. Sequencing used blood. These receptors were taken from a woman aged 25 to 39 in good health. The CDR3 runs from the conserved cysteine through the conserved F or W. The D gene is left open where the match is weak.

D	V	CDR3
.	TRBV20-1	CSASEGRDYNEQFF
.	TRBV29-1	CSVADRAKNIQYF
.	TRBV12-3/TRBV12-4	CASSLLRGQPQHF
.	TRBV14	CASSQVRLSNEQYF
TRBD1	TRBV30	CAWRKRTGGFNSPLHF
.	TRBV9	CASSGQHF
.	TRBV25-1	CASSGAGTRIEAFF
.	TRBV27	CASSLGVNQPQHF
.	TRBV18	CASSPQSNEQFF
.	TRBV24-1	CATSDRDTLVEQYF
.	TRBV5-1	CASSFQGSGTDTQYF
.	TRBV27	CASSPTGGNQPQHF
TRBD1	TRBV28	CASSLVGQGAAAQHF
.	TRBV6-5	CASSSGKLSYNEQFF
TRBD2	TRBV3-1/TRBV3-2	CASSQDGRLAGLEQFF
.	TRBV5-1	CASSLAQGHDEQYF
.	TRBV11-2	CASSLDTGNTIYF